This entry describes one TCR beta chain. V was shortened by 0 bases and J by 4 bases, with 12 bases between the two germline ends. This CDR3 region has 15 residues. The germline V gene encodes CDR1 SGHTA and CDR2 FQGTGA. CD45RO negativity and positive selection for CCR7 defined naive CD8 cells, a population that excluded terminally differentiated effector memory CD45RA+ cells. The entry originates in a study of shared clonotypes between healthy human individuals. Across the study: Those who served as donors were a couple of women and a few men between the ages of 18 and 49.

Clones were read by immunoSEQ multiplex PCR, and TCRdb kept only the in-frame ones, dropping some. The data hold millions of clones, with approximately 94% observed a single time. This chain connects TRBV7-3 to TRBJ1-2, with D possibly TRBD1 on 5 matching bases. The source is a man younger than 35 in good health. Some clones in this sample may be carry-over from other donors' samples. The sequenced sample was naive CD8+ T cells from PBMCs. The CDR3: CASSLTHRICYGYTF. The DNA for the CDR3 is TGTGCCAGCAGCTTAACCCACAGGATTTGCTATGGCTACACCTTC.